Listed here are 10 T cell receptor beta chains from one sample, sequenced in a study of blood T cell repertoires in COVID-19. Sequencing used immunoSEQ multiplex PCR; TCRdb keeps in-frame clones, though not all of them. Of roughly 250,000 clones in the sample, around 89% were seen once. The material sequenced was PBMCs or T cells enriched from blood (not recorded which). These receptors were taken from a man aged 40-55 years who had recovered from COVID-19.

CDR3 amino acids: CAYQGLTQGVYNEQFF. The CDR3 coding sequence is TGTGCCTATCAGGGCCTGACCCAGGGCGTTTACAATGAGCAGTTCTTC. The chain has TRBV9 and TRBJ2-1; D may be TRBD1 (5 bases). Germline CDR1 reads SGDLS; CDR2 reads YYNGEE. There are 16 residues in the CDR3. V was cut by 10 bases and J by 4 bases, with 24 bases left in between.

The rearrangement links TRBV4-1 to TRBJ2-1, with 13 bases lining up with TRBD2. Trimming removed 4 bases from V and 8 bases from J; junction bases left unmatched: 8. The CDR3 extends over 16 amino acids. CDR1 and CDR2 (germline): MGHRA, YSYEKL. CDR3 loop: CASSPLTSGGSYEQFF. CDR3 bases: TGCGCCAGCAGCCCCTTGACTAGCGGGGGGAGTTATGAGCAGTTCTTC.

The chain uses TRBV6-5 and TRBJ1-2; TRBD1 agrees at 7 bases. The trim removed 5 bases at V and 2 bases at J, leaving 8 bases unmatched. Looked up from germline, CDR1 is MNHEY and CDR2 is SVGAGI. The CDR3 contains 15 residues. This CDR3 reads CASSRDRATNYGYTF. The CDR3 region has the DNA TGTGCCAGCAGTCGGGACAGAGCTACGAACTATGGCTACACCTTC.

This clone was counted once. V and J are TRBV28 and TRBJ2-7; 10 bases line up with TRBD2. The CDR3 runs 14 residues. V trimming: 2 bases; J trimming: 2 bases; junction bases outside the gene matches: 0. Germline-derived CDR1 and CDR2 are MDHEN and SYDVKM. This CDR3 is CASSLGLAAYEQYF. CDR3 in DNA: TGTGCCAGCAGTTTAGGACTAGCGGCCTACGAGCAGTACTTC.

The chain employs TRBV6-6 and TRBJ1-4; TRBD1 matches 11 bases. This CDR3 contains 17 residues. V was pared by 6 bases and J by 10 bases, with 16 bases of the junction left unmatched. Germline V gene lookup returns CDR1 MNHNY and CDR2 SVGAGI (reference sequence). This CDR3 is CASSRSGTGGPMGKLFF. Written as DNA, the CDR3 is TGTGCCAGCAGCCGATCCGGGACAGGGGGTCCGATGGGAAAACTGTTTTTT.

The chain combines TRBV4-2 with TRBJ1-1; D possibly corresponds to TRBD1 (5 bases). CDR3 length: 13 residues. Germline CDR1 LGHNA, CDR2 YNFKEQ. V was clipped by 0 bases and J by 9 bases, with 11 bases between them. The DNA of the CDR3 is TGTGCCAGCAGCCAAGAGGTCAGGGAACAAGCTTTCTTT. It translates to CASSQEVREQAFF.

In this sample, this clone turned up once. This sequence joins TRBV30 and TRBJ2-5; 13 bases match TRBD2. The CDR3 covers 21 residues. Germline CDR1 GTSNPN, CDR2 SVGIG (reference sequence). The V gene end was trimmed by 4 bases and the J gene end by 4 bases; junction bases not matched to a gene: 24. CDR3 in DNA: TGTGCCTGGAAGAACCAACCGCCACAAACTAGCGGGGGGGCTGTGTTAGAGACCCAGTACTTC. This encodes CAWKNQPPQTSGGAVLETQYF.

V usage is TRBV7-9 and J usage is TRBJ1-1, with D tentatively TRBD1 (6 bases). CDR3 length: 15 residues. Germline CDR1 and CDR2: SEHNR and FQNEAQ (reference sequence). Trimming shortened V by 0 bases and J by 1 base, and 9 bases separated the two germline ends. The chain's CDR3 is CASSLARGQNTEAFF. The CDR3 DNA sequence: TGTGCCAGCAGCTTAGCCCGGGGACAGAACACTGAAGCTTTCTTT.

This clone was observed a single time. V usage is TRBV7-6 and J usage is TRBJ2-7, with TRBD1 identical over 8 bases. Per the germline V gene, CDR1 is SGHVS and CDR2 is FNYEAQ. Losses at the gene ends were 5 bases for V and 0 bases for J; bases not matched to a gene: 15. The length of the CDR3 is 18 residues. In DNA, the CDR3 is TGTGCCAGCAGCCGAAGACCAGGGGGCGGCAGCAGCTCCTACGAGCAGTACTTC. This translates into CASSRRPGGGSSSYEQYF.

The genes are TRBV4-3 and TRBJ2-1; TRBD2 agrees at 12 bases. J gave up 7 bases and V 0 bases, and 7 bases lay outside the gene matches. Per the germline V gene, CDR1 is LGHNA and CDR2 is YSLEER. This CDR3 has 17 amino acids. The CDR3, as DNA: TGCGCCAGCAGCCAAGATTTGGCGACTAGCGGGAGTAATGAGCAGTTCTTC. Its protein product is CASSQDLATSGSNEQFF.